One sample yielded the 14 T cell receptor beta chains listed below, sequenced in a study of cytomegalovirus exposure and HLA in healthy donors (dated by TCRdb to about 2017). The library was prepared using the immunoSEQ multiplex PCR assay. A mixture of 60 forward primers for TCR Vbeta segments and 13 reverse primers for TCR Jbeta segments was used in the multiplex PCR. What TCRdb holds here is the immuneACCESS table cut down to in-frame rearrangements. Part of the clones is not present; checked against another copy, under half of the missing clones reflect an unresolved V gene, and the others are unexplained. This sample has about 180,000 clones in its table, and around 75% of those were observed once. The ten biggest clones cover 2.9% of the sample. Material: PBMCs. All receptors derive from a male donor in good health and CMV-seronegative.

For the CDR3, the DNA is TGTGCCAGCTCACTAAACCGGGACAGGGACCACGAGCAGTACTTC. Its translation: CASSLNRDRDHEQYF. The chain couples TRBV18 to TRBJ2-7; 9 nucleotides line up with TRBD1. The CDR3 runs 15 residues. Per the germline V gene, CDR1 is KGHSH and CDR2 is LQKENI. The V segment lost 4 bases and the J segment 5 bases; nucleotides outside the gene matches: 9. The full variable domain, with the rest looked up from reference TRBV18 and TRBJ2-7, is NAGVMQNPRHLVRRRGQEARLRCSPMKGHSHVYWYRQLPEEGLKFMVYLQKENIIDESGMPKERFSAEFPKEGPSILRIQQVVRGDSAAYFCASSLNRDRDHEQYFGPGTRLTVT.

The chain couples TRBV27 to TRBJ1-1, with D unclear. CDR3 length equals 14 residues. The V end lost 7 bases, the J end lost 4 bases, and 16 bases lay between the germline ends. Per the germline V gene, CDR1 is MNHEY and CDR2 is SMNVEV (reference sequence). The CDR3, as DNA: TGTGCCAGCACGCCGGCCGGGATCTTCACTGAAGCTTTCTTT. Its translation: CASTPAGIFTEAFF.

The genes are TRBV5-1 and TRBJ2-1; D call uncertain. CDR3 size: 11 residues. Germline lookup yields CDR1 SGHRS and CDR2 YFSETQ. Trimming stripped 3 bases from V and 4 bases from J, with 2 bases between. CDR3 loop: CASSSYNEQFF. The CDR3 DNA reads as TGCGCCAGCAGCTCTTACAATGAGCAGTTCTTC.

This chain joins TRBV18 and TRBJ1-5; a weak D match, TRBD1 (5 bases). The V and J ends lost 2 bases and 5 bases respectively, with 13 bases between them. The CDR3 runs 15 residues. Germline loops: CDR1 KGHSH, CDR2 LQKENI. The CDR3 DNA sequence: TGTGCCAGCTCACCAGCTGCAGGGCTCGATCAGCCCCAGCATTTT. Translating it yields CASSPAAGLDQPQHF. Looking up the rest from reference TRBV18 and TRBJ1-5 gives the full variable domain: NAGVMQNPRHLVRRRGQEARLRCSPMKGHSHVYWYRQLPEEGLKFMVYLQKENIIDESGMPKERFSAEFPKEGPSILRIQQVVRGDSAAYFCASSPAAGLDQPQHFGDGTRLSIL.

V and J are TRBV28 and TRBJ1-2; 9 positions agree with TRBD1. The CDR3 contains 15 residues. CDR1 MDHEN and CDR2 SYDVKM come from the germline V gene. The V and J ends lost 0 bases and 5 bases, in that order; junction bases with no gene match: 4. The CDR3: CASSLWVTGGYGYTF. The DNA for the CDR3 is TGTGCCAGCAGTTTATGGGTGACAGGGGGGTATGGCTACACCTTC.

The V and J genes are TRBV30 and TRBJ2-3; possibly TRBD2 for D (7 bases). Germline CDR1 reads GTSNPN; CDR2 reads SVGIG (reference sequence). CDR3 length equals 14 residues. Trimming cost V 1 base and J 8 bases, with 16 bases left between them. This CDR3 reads CAWSGRAGARTQYF. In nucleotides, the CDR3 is TGTGCCTGGAGTGGAAGGGCGGGGGCACGTACGCAGTATTTT.

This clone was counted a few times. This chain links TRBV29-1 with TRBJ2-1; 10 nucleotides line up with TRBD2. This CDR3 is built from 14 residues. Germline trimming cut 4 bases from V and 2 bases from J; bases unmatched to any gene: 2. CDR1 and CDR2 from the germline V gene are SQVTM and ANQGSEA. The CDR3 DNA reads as TGCAGCGTTGTAGCGGGAGGCCCCTACAATGAGCAGTTCTTC. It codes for CSVVAGGPYNEQFF.

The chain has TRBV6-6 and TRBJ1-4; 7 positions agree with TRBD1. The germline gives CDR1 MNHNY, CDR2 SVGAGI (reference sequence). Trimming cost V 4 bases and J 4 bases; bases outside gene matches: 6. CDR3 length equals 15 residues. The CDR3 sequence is CASSFRDRSNEKLFF. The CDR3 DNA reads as TGTGCCAGCAGTTTCCGGGACAGAAGTAATGAAAAACTGTTTTTT.

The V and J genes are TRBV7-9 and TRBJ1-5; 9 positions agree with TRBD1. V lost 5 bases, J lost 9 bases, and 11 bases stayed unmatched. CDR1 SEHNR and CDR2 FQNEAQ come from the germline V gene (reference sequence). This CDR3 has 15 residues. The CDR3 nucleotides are TGTGCCAGCAGCCCGACAGGGGGAGACGGTAGGCCCCAGCATTTT. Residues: CASSPTGGDGRPQHF.

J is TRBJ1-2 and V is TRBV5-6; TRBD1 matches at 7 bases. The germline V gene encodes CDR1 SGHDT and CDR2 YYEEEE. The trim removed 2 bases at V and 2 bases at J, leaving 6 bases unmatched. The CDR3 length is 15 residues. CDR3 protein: CASSFGDRLNYGYTF. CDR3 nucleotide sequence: TGTGCCAGCAGCTTTGGGGACAGACTCAACTATGGCTACACCTTC.

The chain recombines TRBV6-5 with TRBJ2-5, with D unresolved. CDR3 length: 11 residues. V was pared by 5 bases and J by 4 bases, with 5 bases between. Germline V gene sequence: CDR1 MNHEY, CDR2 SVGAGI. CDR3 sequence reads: CASSHRETQYF. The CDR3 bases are TGTGCCAGCAGTCACAGAGAGACCCAGTACTTC.

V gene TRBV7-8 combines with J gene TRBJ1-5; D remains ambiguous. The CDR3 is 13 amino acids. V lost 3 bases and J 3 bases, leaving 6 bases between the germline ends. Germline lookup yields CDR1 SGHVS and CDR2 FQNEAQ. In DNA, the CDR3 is TGTGCCAGCAGCTTCAGTATCAATCAGCCCCAGCATTTT. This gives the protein CASSFSINQPQHF.

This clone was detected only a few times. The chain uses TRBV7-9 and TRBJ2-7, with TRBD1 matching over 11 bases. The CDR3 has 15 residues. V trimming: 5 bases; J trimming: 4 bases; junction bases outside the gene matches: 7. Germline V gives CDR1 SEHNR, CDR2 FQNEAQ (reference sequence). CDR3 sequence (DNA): TGTGCCAGCAGCGCCAAGGGACAGGGGGTTTACGAGCAGTACTTC. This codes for CASSAKGQGVYEQYF.

CDR3 sequence (DNA): TGCGCCAGCAGCCAAGAGTCAGTTTTTACCTACGAGCAGTACTTC. Its translation is CASSQESVFTYEQYF. This sequence joins TRBV4-3 and TRBJ2-7, with D unclear. CDR3 size: 15 residues. Germline V gives CDR1 LGHNA, CDR2 YSLEER. Trimming left V 0 bases short and J 2 bases short, with 11 bases between.